Following are 2 T cell receptor beta chains from one sample sequenced in a study of CD4+ T cells in melanoma. Repertoires were generated with immunoSEQ multiplex PCR, while TCRdb's copy carries only in-frame clones and drops some. The sample yields a few thousand clones, under 75% seen once. Sequences were obtained from cells from a culture (not recorded whether cultured in vitro). The receptors come from a human donor with melanoma.

This clone occurred a few times. The gene calls are TRBV19 and TRBJ1-2, with D perhaps TRBD1 (5 bases). Germline V gene lookup returns CDR1 LNHDA and CDR2 SQIVND (reference sequence). This CDR3 spans 17 amino acids. V was pared by 8 bases and J by 3 bases, with 25 bases between. The CDR3 spells CASLQGGGGSRDYGYTF. The CDR3 nucleotides are TGTGCCAGTCTCCAGGGAGGAGGAGGTAGTAGGGACTATGGCTACACCTTC.

The rearrangement joins TRBV18 to TRBJ1-4, with TRBD1 identical over 7 bases. The germline gives CDR1 KGHSH, CDR2 LQKENI. V lost 1 base to trimming and J lost 3 bases; unmatched junction nucleotides: 5. This CDR3 region has 16 residues. The CDR3 sequence is CASSPRQGWANEKLFF. The CDR3 nucleotides read TGTGCCAGCTCACCACGACAGGGTTGGGCTAATGAAAAACTGTTTTTT. Based on the CDR3 plus reference TRBV18 and TRBJ1-4, the full variable domain is NAGVMQNPRHLVRRRGQEARLRCSPMKGHSHVYWYRQLPEEGLKFMVYLQKENIIDESGMPKERFSAEFPKEGPSILRIQQVVRGDSAAYFCASSPRQGWANEKLFFGSGTQLSVL.